This T cell receptor beta chain was observed in a study of blood T cell repertoires in COVID-19. The wider study: The origin of the acute and convalescent COVID-19 samples was the United States, Italy and Spain. PBMCs, B-cell-depleted T cells, or T cells were the source of the cDNA or gDNA that made up the material.

After removal of 3 bases from V and 6 bases from J, the junction contained 4 bases not matched to a gene. The CDR3 length is 14 residues. In germline, CDR1 is KGHSH, CDR2 LQKENI. In the study's own analysis: Amplification with reference gene primers provided the estimates of nucleated cell counts. Generated by immunoSEQ multiplex PCR, the TCRdb table keeps only in-frame clones and is missing some. V and J calls and clone size are as listed in that table; D and trimming were resolved from the DNA. The sample lists roughly 130,000 clones; 70% to 85% were seen once. V gene TRBV18 combines with J gene TRBJ2-3, with 9 bases fitting TRBD1. This TCR was sampled from a woman in her 70s with acute or convalescent COVID-19. The specimen sequenced was peripheral blood. The CDR3 DNA reads as TGTGCCAGCTCACCCGGACAGGGGAGGGATACGCAGTATTTT. It encodes CASSPGQGRDTQYF.